This T cell receptor beta chain was retrieved from a study of T cells in Graves' hyperthyroidism and ophthalmopathy. For the study at large: Initial diagnosis, before any treatment, was when peripheral blood was collected.

This clonotype was detected ten times or more. Researchers took RNA transcripts and amplified the TCR beta CDR3 regions from them. Primed by the HTBI set, a first-round RT-PCR was run on the TCR CDR3. TCRdb reprocessed the multiplex PCR reads via MiXCR and lists one record per CDR3 protein. The data show 650,000 to 700,000 distinct CDR3 sequences, around a sixth seen once. The ends were cut back, 4 bases at V and 11 bases at J, with 11 bases in the middle. This CDR3 has 11 residues. In germline, CDR1 is MDHEN, CDR2 SYDVKM. Any patient presenting with uncontrolled infection, other autoimmune disease, pregnancy or lactation was left out.

Sequenced material: blood. The clonotype comes from a man aged 45-65 years with Graves' hyperthyroidism. The chain combines TRBV28 with TRBJ1-1; tentatively, D is TRBD1 (5 bases). The CDR3 loop is CASSYGGDAFF. The CDR3 DNA sequence: TGTGCCAGCAGTTATGGGGGTGATGCTTTCTTT.